The rows below give T cell receptor beta chains drawn from one sample of a study of spatial heterogeneity in lung cancer. TCRdb re-called the 5' RACE reads through MiXCR, storing one row per CDR3 protein. Altogether around 19,000 distinct CDR3 sequences are present, 20% to 25% being singletons, with the ten largest covering approximately 18%. Sequences were derived from PBMCs, sampled at surgery. These receptors were taken from a female donor with early-stage non-small cell lung cancer. The CDR3 runs from the conserved cysteine through the conserved F or W. D genes are given only for firm matches. Clone sizes are given selectively: once, few, many, or a class where the clone is expanded.

D gene,V gene,J gene,clone size,CDR3 DNA,CDR3 protein
NA,TRBV20-1,TRBJ1-5,NA,TGCAGTGCTAGGGGGGATTATAGCAATCAGCCCCAGCATTTT,CSARGDYSNQPQHF
TRBD1,TRBV19,TRBJ1-1,many,TGTGCCAGCGGGACAGGGAACACTGAAGCTTTCTTT,CASGTGNTEAFF
NA,TRBV4-3,TRBJ2-6,NA,TGCGCCAGCAGCCAATCACCCCGACAGCCTGGGGCCAACGTCCTGACTTTC,CASSQSPRQPGANVLTF
TRBD2,TRBV7-7,TRBJ2-2,many,TGTGCTAGCAGCTCGGCGACTAGCGGGAGCGCGTCGGCTGCCGGGGAGCTGTTTTTT,CASSSATSGSASAAGELFF
NA,TRBV2,TRBJ1-5,few,TGTGCCAGCAGTGAAGACCACAGAATCAGTCAGCCCCAGCATTTT,CASSEDHRISQPQHF
NA,TRBV7-2,TRBJ2-7,medium-sized,TGTGCCAGCAGCTCCCGGCTCGACGAGCAGTACTTC,CASSSRLDEQYF
TRBD2,TRBV7-2,TRBJ2-3,NA,TGTGCCAGCAGCGCGACTAGCGGTCCCGAGGGAGATACGCAGTATTTT,CASSATSGPEGDTQYF
TRBD1,TRBV7-2,TRBJ2-5,many,TGTGCCAGCAGCTCACGTCGACAGGGGGGAGAGACCCAGTACTTC,CASSSRRQGGETQYF
NA,TRBV7-2,TRBJ1-3,many,TGTGCCAGCAGCTTAGTGGACACCCTCCTAAGCCCTGGAAACACCATATATTTT,CASSLVDTLLSPGNTIYF
NA,TRBV2,TRBJ1-1,NA,TGTGCCAGCAGTGATCAGCTAAACACTGAAGCTTTCTTT,CASSDQLNTEAFF
NA,TRBV9,TRBJ1-3,NA,TGTGCCAGCAGTGCAGGGGTCGGGAACTCTGGAAACACCATATATTTT,CASSAGVGNSGNTIYF
NA,TRBV12-5,TRBJ2-5,NA,TGTGCTAGTGGTTTGGGCGCTCAAGAGACCCAGTACTTC,CASGLGAQETQYF
NA,TRBV6-6,TRBJ2-5,many,TGTGCCAGCAGTTACCCGGGGTCAGAGACCCAGTACTTC,CASSYPGSETQYF
NA,TRBV29-1,TRBJ2-4,NA,TGCAGCGTTGATTTGGGGGTTGCAAACATTCAGTACTTC,CSVDLGVANIQYF
TRBD1,TRBV24-1,TRBJ2-1,medium-sized,TGTGCCACCAGTGACCCGGGACAGGGGTCCGATGAGCAGTTCTTC,CATSDPGQGSDEQFF
NA,TRBV12-3/TRBV12-4,TRBJ1-1,few,TGTGCCAGCAGTTTAGGGACAGAATTTGAAGCTTTCTTT,CASSLGTEFEAFF
NA,TRBV7-9,TRBJ2-7,medium-sized,TGTGCCAGCAGCCAGCTAGGGTCGTACGAGCAGTACTTC,CASSQLGSYEQYF
TRBD2,TRBV29-1,TRBJ2-4,NA,TGCAGCGTCGCCCCCGGGACGGGGGGAAACATTCAGTACTTC,CSVAPGTGGNIQYF
NA,TRBV6-6,TRBJ2-5,NA,TGTGCCAGCAGCAACGCCGCGGGGGCCCTGGAGACCCAGTACTTC,CASSNAAGALETQYF
NA,TRBV4-3,TRBJ2-5,many,TGCGCCAGCAGCCAAGTTTTTCAGGGGACAGAGACCCAGTACTTC,CASSQVFQGTETQYF
NA,TRBV6-1,TRBJ2-1,NA,TGTGCCAGCAGTGAAGCTTGGCAGTACAATGAGCAGTTCTTC,CASSEAWQYNEQFF
TRBD1,TRBV7-2,TRBJ2-7,NA,TGTGCCAGCAGCTCCAGACAGGGTAGATCCTACGAGCAGTACTTC,CASSSRQGRSYEQYF